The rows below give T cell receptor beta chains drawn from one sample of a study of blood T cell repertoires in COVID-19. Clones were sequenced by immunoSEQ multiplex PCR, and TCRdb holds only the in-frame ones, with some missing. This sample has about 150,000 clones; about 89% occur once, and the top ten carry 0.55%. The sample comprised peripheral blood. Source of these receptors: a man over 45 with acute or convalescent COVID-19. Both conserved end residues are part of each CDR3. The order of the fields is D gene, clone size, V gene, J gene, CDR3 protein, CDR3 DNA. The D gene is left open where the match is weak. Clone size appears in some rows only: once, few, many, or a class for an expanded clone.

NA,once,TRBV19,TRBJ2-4,CASSSGLGNIQYF,TGTGCCAGTAGTTCAGGGTTGGGAAACATTCAGTACTTC
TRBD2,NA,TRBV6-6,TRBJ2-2,CASRPTSGSFTGELFF,TGTGCCAGCAGGCCTACTAGCGGGAGTTTCACCGGGGAGCTGTTTTTT
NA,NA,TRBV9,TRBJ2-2,CASSISSAANTGELFF,TGTGCCAGCAGCATCTCTAGCGCCGCGAACACCGGGGAGCTGTTTTTT
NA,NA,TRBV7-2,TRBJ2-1,CASSLYTTNEQFF,TGTGCCAGCAGCTTATACACAACCAATGAGCAGTTCTTC
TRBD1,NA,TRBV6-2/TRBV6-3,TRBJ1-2,CASSYSAGGVGYTF,TGTGCCAGCAGTTACTCTGCAGGGGGCGTTGGCTACACCTTC
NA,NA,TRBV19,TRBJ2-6,CASSIVSGANVLTF,TGTGCCAGTAGTATAGTATCTGGGGCCAACGTCCTGACTTTC
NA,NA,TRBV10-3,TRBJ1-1,CAISENQGSTEAFF,TGTGCCATCAGTGAGAATCAGGGAAGTACTGAAGCTTTCTTT
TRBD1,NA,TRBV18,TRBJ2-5,CASSRLSATGGRETQYF,TGTGCCAGCTCACGGCTATCCGCGACAGGGGGCCGGGAGACCCAGTACTTC
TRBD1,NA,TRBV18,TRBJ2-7,CASSAMDRGYEQYF,TGTGCCAGCTCAGCGATGGACAGGGGCTACGAGCAGTACTTC
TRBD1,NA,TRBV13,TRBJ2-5,CASSSRQGVQTQYF,TGTGCCAGCAGCTCGAGACAGGGGGTACAGACCCAGTACTTC
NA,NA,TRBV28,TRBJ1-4,CASSLPSPGGEKLFF,TGTGCCAGCAGCCTACCCTCCCCGGGGGGTGAAAAACTGTTTTTT
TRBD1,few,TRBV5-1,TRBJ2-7,CASSPQGTVIYEQYF,TGCGCCAGCAGCCCCCAGGGGACAGTTATATACGAGCAGTACTTC
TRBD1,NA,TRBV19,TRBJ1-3,CASNRDSASGNTIYF,TGTGCCAGCAACCGGGACAGTGCCTCTGGAAACACCATATATTTT
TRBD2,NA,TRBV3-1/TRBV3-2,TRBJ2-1,CASSQDPTSGTISYNEQFF,TGTGCCAGCAGCCAAGATCCGACTAGCGGAACCATCTCCTACAATGAGCAGTTCTTC
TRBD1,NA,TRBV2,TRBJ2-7,CASSKDRGPYEQYF,TGTGCCAGCAGTAAGGACAGGGGGCCCTACGAGCAGTACTTC
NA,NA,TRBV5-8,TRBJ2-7,CASSFGQGGEQYF,TGTGCCAGCAGCTTTGGCCAGGGGGGCGAGCAGTACTTC
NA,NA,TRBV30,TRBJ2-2,CAWSPGLWRGELFF,TGTGCCTGGAGTCCGGGACTCTGGAGGGGGGAGCTGTTTTTT
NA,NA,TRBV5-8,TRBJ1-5,CASSKQDSNQPQHF,TGTGCCAGCAGCAAACAAGATAGCAATCAGCCCCAGCATTTT
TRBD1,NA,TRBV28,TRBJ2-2,CASSTPGTGAYVGELFF,TGTGCCAGCAGTACCCCCGGGACAGGGGCTTATGTCGGGGAGCTGTTTTTT
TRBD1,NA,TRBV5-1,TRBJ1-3,CASSRGQGISGNTIYF,TGCGCCAGCAGCCGGGGACAGGGAATCTCTGGAAACACCATATATTTT
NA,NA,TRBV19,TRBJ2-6,CASTLEAGANVLTF,TGTGCCAGTACCCTCGAGGCTGGGGCCAACGTCCTGACTTTC
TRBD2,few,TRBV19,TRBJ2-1,CASSIAPRLAGVNEQFF,TGTGCCAGTAGTATAGCCCCCCGGCTAGCGGGGGTCAATGAGCAGTTCTTC
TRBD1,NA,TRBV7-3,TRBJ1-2,CASSPTGGEKGYTF,TGTGCCAGCAGCCCGACAGGGGGCGAGAAAGGCTACACCTTC
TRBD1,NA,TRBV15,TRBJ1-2,CATKPRDRGSNYGYTF,TGTGCCACCAAGCCCCGGGACAGGGGCTCCAACTATGGCTACACCTTC
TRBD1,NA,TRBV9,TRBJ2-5,CASSVDGTAYQETQYF,TGTGCCAGCAGCGTAGATGGGACAGCGTACCAAGAGACCCAGTACTTC
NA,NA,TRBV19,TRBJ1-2,CASSGDGGYGYTF,TGTGCCAGTAGTGGCGACGGGGGCTATGGCTACACCTTC
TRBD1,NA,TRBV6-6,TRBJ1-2,CASSQGTGGGYTF,TGTGCCAGCAGTCAAGGGACAGGGGGAGGCTACACCTTC
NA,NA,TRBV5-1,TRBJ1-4,CASSDIGVGNEKLFF,TGCGCCAGCAGCGATATCGGGGTCGGGAATGAAAAACTGTTTTTT
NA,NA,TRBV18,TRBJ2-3,CASSPGHRIDTQYF,TGTGCCAGCTCACCGGGACATCGGATAGATACGCAGTATTTT
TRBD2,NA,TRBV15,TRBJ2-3,CAIPGTSGTSSTDTQYF,TGTGCCATTCCCGGGACTAGCGGGACTTCTAGCACAGATACGCAGTATTTT
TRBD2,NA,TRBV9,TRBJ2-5,CASSEGLAVTLRETQYF,TGTGCCAGCAGCGAGGGACTAGCGGTAACCCTTCGGGAGACCCAGTACTTC
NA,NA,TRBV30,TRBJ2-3,CAWSWRTTSTQYF,TGTGCCTGGAGTTGGAGAACTACGAGTACGCAGTATTTT
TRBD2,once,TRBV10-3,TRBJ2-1,CAISAGTSGATYNEQFF,TGTGCCATCAGTGCCGGGACTAGCGGGGCAACCTACAATGAGCAGTTCTTC
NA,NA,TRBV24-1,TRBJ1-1,CATSDPQGTEAFF,TGTGCCACCAGTGATCCCCAGGGGACTGAAGCTTTCTTT
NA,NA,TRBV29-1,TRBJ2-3,CSVEFARGPLGTDTQYF,TGCAGCGTTGAATTCGCCAGGGGTCCCCTGGGCACAGATACGCAGTATTTT
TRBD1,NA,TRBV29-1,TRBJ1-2,CSARTGNGYTF,TGCAGCGCGCGGACAGGGAATGGCTACACCTTC
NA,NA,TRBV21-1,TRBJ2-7,CASSRSDRGFYEQYF,TGTGCCAGCAGCAGGTCGGACAGGGGGTTCTACGAGCAGTACTTC
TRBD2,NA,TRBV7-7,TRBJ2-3,CASSLSTSGGRFADTQYF,TGTGCTAGCAGCTTATCCACTAGCGGGGGGAGATTCGCAGATACGCAGTATTTT
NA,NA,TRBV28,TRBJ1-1,CASSLGHPKAFF,TGTGCCAGCAGTTTAGGGCACCCGAAAGCTTTCTTT
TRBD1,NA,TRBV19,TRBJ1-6,CASSTGGSSYNSPLHF,TGTGCCAGTAGTACAGGGGGGAGCTCCTATAATTCACCCCTCCACTTT
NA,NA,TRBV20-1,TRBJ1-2,CSARQGYDYTF,TGCAGTGCTAGACAGGGGTACGACTACACCTTC
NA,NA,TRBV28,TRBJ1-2,CASSSGRWGYTF,TGTGCCAGCAGTTCGGGTCGATGGGGCTACACCTTC
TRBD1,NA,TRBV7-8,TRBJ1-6,CASSIHTGTVGYNSPLHF,TGTGCCAGCAGCATTCATACCGGGACAGTGGGTTATAATTCACCCCTCCACTTT
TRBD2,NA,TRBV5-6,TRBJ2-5,CAKPGTSGGYQETQYF,TGTGCCAAACCAGGGACTAGCGGGGGGTACCAAGAGACCCAGTACTTC
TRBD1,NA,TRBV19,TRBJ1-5,CASSFQGGNSNQPQHF,TGTGCCAGTAGTTTCCAGGGGGGAAATAGCAATCAGCCCCAGCATTTT
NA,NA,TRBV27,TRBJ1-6,CASSYGLSNSPLHF,TGTGCCAGCAGTTACGGACTTAGTAATTCACCCCTCCACTTT
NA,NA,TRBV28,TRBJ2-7,CASSLVGTQYF,TGTGCCAGCAGTTTAGTGGGGACTCAGTACTTC
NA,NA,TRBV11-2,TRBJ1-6,CASSARTDNSPLHF,TGTGCCAGCAGCGCCCGGACAGATAATTCACCCCTCCACTTT
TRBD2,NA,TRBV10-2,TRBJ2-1,CASRGLAGYNEQFF,TGCGCCAGCAGAGGACTAGCGGGATACAATGAGCAGTTCTTC
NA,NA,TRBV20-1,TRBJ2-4,CSLMLENIQYF,TGCAGCCTAATGCTTGAAAACATTCAGTACTTC
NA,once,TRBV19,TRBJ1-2,CASTPPGFYGYTF,TGTGCCAGTACCCCCCCGGGATTCTATGGCTACACCTTC
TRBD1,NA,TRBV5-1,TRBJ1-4,CASRPDRVGGKLFF,TGCGCCAGCAGACCCGACAGGGTCGGCGGAAAACTGTTTTTT